The 20 T cell receptor beta chains below come from one sample, sequenced in a study of graft-versus-host responses after intestinal transplantation. Sequencing was performed with immunoSEQ multiplex PCR; in TCRdb, only in-frame clones are kept and a portion is missing. There are approximately 120,000 clones in the sample; 85% to 95% occur only once, and over 0.15% lies in the top ten. Their target antigens are unknown. The source was unstimulated CD4+ T cells sorted from spleen or lymph node cells, collected before intestinal transplant. Receptor source: a human donor who received an intestinal transplant.

The chain employs TRBV29-1 and TRBJ1-3; no clear D gene. This CDR3 spans 13 amino acids. The ends were cut back, 5 bases at V and 0 bases at J, with 8 bases in the middle. In germline, CDR1 is SQVTM, CDR2 ANQGSEA. CDR3 amino acids: CSVIPSSGNTIYF. CDR3 coding DNA: TGCAGCGTTATACCGTCCTCTGGAAACACCATATATTTT.

This chain uses TRBV5-8 with TRBJ1-2, with a possible D match to TRBD1 (6 bases). The V gene's germline CDR1 is SGHTS and CDR2 YDEGEE. Deletions cut 0 bases from V and 4 bases from J, with 10 bases between. The CDR3 has 14 amino acids. DNA for the CDR3: TGTGCCAGCAGCTTGGCAGGGGTGGGCTATGGCTACACCTTC. This sequence encodes CASSLAGVGYGYTF.

The chain recombines TRBV6-1 with TRBJ2-3, with D possibly TRBD2 on 6 matching bases. The CDR3 length is 14 residues. Germline V gives CDR1 MNHNS, CDR2 SASEGT. Between the trimmed V and J ends, which lost 1 base and 8 bases, there was a span of 13 bases. The chain's CDR3 is CASSEEPLGGTQYF. CDR3 sequence (DNA): TGTGCCAGCAGTGAAGAGCCTCTCGGGGGTACGCAGTATTTT.

The chain joins TRBV5-1 to TRBJ2-5, with 7 bases lining up with TRBD2. Germline assignment: CDR1 SGHRS and CDR2 YFSETQ. This CDR3 spans 16 amino acids. V lost 0 bases to trimming and J lost 0 bases; unmatched junction nucleotides: 5. Here the CDR3 reads CASSLAARGNQETQYF. In DNA, the CDR3 is TGCGCCAGCAGCTTGGCAGCGCGGGGGAACCAAGAGACCCAGTACTTC. The variable domain in full, with the rest retrieved from reference TRBV5-1 and TRBJ2-5, is KAGVTQTPRYLIKTRGQQVTLSCSPISGHRSVSWYQQTPGQGLQFLFEYFSETQRNKGNFPGRFSGRQFSNSRSEMNVSTLELGDSALYLCASSLAARGNQETQYFGPGTRLLVL.

The gene calls are TRBV2 and TRBJ1-1; possible D gene TRBD1, 5 bases. Trimming removed 0 bases at V and 4 bases at J, with 15 bases between. The CDR3 is made up of 16 amino acids. Germline-derived CDR1 and CDR2 are SNHLY and FYNNEI. The CDR3 region is CASSEASVGAGTEAFF. CDR3 coding DNA: TGTGCCAGCAGTGAAGCCTCCGTCGGGGCTGGCACTGAAGCTTTCTTT.

The chain's CDR3 is CAISERQGGIDTEAFF. The CDR3 region has the DNA TGTGCCATCAGTGAAAGACAGGGGGGGATAGACACTGAAGCTTTCTTT. This chain joins TRBV10-3 and TRBJ1-1, with 9 bases lining up with TRBD1. Germline-derived CDR1 and CDR2 are ENHRY and SYGVKD. The CDR3 is 16 amino acids. V shed 3 bases, J shed 3 bases, and the junction held 8 bases outside the gene matches.

The chain has TRBV7-9 and TRBJ1-5, with 7 bases that match TRBD1. The length of the CDR3 is 12 residues. V lost 6 bases, J lost 5 bases, and 1 base stayed unmatched. Germline CDR1 is SEHNR and CDR2 is FQNEAQ (reference sequence). Written as DNA, the CDR3 is TGTGCCAGCAGTCAGGGGGATCAGCCCCAGCATTTT. Encoded protein: CASSQGDQPQHF.

The V and J genes are TRBV11-2 and TRBJ1-1, with D tentatively TRBD1 (6 bases). This CDR3 region has 14 residues. V lost 6 bases and J 5 bases, leaving 16 bases between the germline ends. Germline V gives CDR1 SGHAT, CDR2 FQNNGV. CDR3 bases: TGTGCCAGCAGAATCAGGGGTGGGCGGACTGAAGCTTTCTTT. Translating gives CASRIRGGRTEAFF.

This clone was detected only once. V gene TRBV18 combines with J gene TRBJ1-2; TRBD1 is a possible D gene (5 bases). Trimming shortened V by 2 bases and J by 6 bases, and 19 bases separated the two germline ends. Germline V lookup: CDR1 KGHSH, CDR2 LQKENI. The CDR3 spans 16 residues. CDR3 DNA: TGTGCCAGCTCACCATTCCGGGACCGGGGGTCGGATGGCTACACCTTC. Protein sequence: CASSPFRDRGSDGYTF.

V usage is TRBV2 and J usage is TRBJ1-1, with D possibly matching TRBD1 (6 bases). The V end lost 7 bases, the J end lost 5 bases, and 17 bases lay between the germline ends. The CDR3 consists of 14 residues. Germline CDR1 reads SNHLY; CDR2 reads FYNNEI. CDR3 in amino acids: CASTNRVGITEAFF. DNA of the CDR3: TGTGCCAGCACCAACAGGGTGGGGATAACTGAAGCTTTCTTT.

This clone was picked up one time. CDR3 sequence: CASSGRTSVPGELFF. The CDR3 DNA follows: TGTGCCAGCAGTGGTCGGACGTCTGTCCCCGGGGAGCTGTTTTTT. This chain connects TRBV2 to TRBJ2-2; no definite D call. CDR3 length equals 15 residues. Germline V gene lookup returns CDR1 SNHLY and CDR2 FYNNEI. V lost 4 bases and J 6 bases, leaving 15 bases between the germline ends. Full variable domain (remainder filled in from reference TRBV2 and TRBJ2-2): EPEVTQTPSHQVTQMGQEVILRCVPISNHLYFYWYRQILGQKVEFLVSFYNNEISEKSEIFDDQFSVERPDGSNFTLKIRSTKLEDSAMYFCASSGRTSVPGELFFGEGSRLTVL.

The rearrangement joins TRBV27 to TRBJ1-1; D possibly corresponds to TRBD1 (5 bases). V lost 6 bases and J 4 bases, leaving 12 bases between the germline ends. The CDR3 is 13 amino acids. Germline CDR1 and CDR2: MNHEY and SMNVEV (reference sequence). Here the CDR3 DNA reads TGTGCCAGCAGCAGCCGTCAGGGCACTGAAGCTTTCTTT. Amino acid sequence: CASSSRQGTEAFF.

This clone has more than one count but fewer than ten. The V call is TRBV7-9, the J call TRBJ1-2, with a tentative D call TRBD1 (5 bases). Trimming shortened V by 4 bases and J by 3 bases, and 18 bases separated the two germline ends. Germline V CDR1 and CDR2: SEHNR, FQNEAQ (reference sequence). This CDR3 spans 16 amino acids. CDR3 coding DNA: TGTGCCAGCAGCTCCCTCGGGGGGGAGAGGCACTATGGCTACACCTTC. This codes for CASSSLGGERHYGYTF.

The rearrangement uses TRBV7-8 and TRBJ1-2, with 7 nucleotides matching TRBD1. The J segment lost 8 bases and the V segment lost 1 base, leaving 4 bases of the junction unmatched. The length of the CDR3 is 13 residues. Germline loops: CDR1 SGHVS, CDR2 FQNEAQ. The CDR3 sequence: CASSLGQGYGYTF. The CDR3 DNA reads TGTGCCAGCAGCTTAGGACAGGGCTACGGCTACACCTTC.

The chain recombines TRBV19 with TRBJ1-1; 7 bases map to TRBD1. Germline V gene sequence: CDR1 LNHDA, CDR2 SQIVND (reference sequence). Unmatched junction bases numbered 7, after V lost 8 bases and J lost 10 bases. The CDR3 is 11 amino acids. The CDR3 is CASGLRGVAFF. As DNA, the CDR3 is TGTGCCAGTGGCCTCAGGGGGGTAGCTTTCTTT.

The chain combines TRBV7-2 with TRBJ2-7, with D perhaps matching TRBD1 (6 bases). Trimming left V 0 bases short and J 0 bases short, with 12 bases between. Per the germline V gene, CDR1 is SGHTA and CDR2 is FQGNSA. The CDR3 is 16 residues long. The CDR3 DNA reads TGTGCCAGCAGCTTAGCAGGGGGTCATTTCTCCTACGAGCAGTACTTC. It yields the protein CASSLAGGHFSYEQYF.

The chain has TRBV6-1 and TRBJ2-3; 9 bases align to TRBD2. Germline V gene data show CDR1 as MNHNS and CDR2 as SASEGT. The CDR3 extends over 13 amino acids. The V gene end was trimmed by 6 bases and the J gene end by 4 bases; junction bases not matched to a gene: 2. Here the CDR3 DNA reads TGTGCCAGCAGGGTAGCGGGGGCAGATACGCAGTATTTT. Residues: CASRVAGADTQYF.

Only one count was recorded for this clone. The chain uses TRBV4-2 and TRBJ2-7; no clear D gene. Between the trimmed V and J ends, which lost 0 bases and 5 bases, there was a span of 11 bases. The CDR3 runs to 14 residues. CDR1 is LGHNA, CDR2 YNFKEQ, per germline. CDR3 bases: TGTGCCAGCAGCCAAGAAGGCCTGTGGGACGAGCAGTACTTC. Translating gives CASSQEGLWDEQYF.

The chain recombines TRBV6-6 with TRBJ2-1; 9 bases match TRBD1. Germline V gene lookup returns CDR1 MNHNY and CDR2 SVGAGI (reference sequence). Unmatched junction bases numbered 4, after V lost 1 base and J lost 3 bases. The CDR3 has 16 amino acids. CDR3 bases: TGTGCCAGCAGTTACTTGACAGGGGGATTCTACAATGAGCAGTTCTTC. Protein sequence: CASSYLTGGFYNEQFF.

The chain combines TRBV18 with TRBJ1-2; D may be TRBD1 (5 bases). The germline CDR1 and CDR2 sequences are KGHSH and LQKENI. The V and J ends lost 1 base and 4 bases respectively, with 13 bases between them. This CDR3 spans 15 amino acids. The CDR3 DNA follows: TGTGCCAGCTCACCACACCCGGGACCGGCCTATGGCTACACCTTC. Protein: CASSPHPGPAYGYTF.